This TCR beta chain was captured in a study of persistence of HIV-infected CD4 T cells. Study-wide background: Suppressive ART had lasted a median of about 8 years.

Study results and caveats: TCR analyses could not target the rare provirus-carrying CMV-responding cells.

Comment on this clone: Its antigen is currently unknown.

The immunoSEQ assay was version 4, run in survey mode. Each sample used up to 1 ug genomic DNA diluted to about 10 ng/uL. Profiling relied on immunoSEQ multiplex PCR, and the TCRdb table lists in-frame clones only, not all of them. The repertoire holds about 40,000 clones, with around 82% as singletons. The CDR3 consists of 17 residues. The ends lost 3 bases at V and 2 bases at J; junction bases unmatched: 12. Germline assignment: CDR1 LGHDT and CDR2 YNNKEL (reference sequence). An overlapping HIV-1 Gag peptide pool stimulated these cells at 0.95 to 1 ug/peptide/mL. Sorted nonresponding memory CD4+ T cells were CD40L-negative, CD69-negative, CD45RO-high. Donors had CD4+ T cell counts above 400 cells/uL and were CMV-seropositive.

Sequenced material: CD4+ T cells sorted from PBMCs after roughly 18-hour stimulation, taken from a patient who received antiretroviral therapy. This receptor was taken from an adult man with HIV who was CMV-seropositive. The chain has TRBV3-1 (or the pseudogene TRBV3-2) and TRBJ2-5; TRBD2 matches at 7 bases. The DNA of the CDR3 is TGTGCCAGCAGCCACCCCAGAGGGAGGGATTGGCAAGAGACCCAGTACTTC. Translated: CASSHPRGRDWQETQYF.